This section outlines one TCR beta chain sequence together with its context. Its specificity is unknown. Sequenced by immunoSEQ multiplex PCR; TCRdb stores in-frame clones only, minus some. The table records 150,000 to 200,000 clones, approximately 95% of them present only once. The source of the sample is a study of T cell responses to AZD1222 COVID-19 vaccine. Study-wide results and caveats: In a largely white British group with more females than males, clonal diversity was possibly underestimated.

Germline values: CDR1 MNHNY, CDR2 SVGAGI (reference sequence). With V trimmed by 4 bases and J by 5 bases, 8 bases remained unmatched. The CDR3 runs 16 residues. The V gene is TRBV6-6, the J gene TRBJ2-2; 9 bases map to TRBD1. Specimen: peripheral blood, collected 28 days after the second dose of the MenACWY control vaccine. The source is an adult who received the MenACWY meningococcal vaccine as a control. In DNA, the CDR3 is TGTGCCAGCAGTTCAGCCTCGGGACAGGGTACCGGGGAGCTGTTTTTT. Translated, it gives CASSSASGQGTGELFF.